The 10 T cell receptor beta chains below come from one sample, sequenced in a study of PD-1 blockade in classical Hodgkin lymphoma. The repertoire was sequenced with immunoSEQ multiplex PCR; TCRdb's copy has only in-frame clones and lacks some. The sample has some 96,000 clones, approximately 94% seen once. Time point noted: cycle 4 day 1 (C4D1), after 5 to 7 weeks of nivolumab. Relapse was seen in all patients after autologous stem cell transplantation, and brentuximab vedotin exposure was variable. Sample: peripheral blood mononuclear cells (PBMCs), taken before the fourth cycle of nivolumab. Receptors were obtained from a human donor with classical Hodgkin lymphoma.

The V and J genes are TRBV5-1 and TRBJ2-1, with TRBD2 matching 7 bases. The V and J ends lost 3 bases and 0 bases, in that order; junction bases with no gene match: 3. Germline V CDR1 and CDR2: SGHRS, YFSETQ. The CDR3 is 15 residues long. The chain's CDR3 is CASSSRTSSYNEQFF. CDR3 coding DNA: TGCGCCAGCAGCTCCCGGACTAGCTCCTACAATGAGCAGTTCTTC.

The J gene is TRBJ1-1, the V gene TRBV28, with D perhaps matching TRBD1 (6 bases). The CDR3 runs 15 residues. Trimming took 8 bases from V and 3 from J, leaving 19 bases between them. Germline-derived CDR1 and CDR2 are MDHEN and SYDVKM. The CDR3, as DNA: TGTGCCAGCTCCGTCCTGGGTCAGGGGTACACTGAAGCTTTCTTT. It is translated as CASSVLGQGYTEAFF.

This chain links TRBV19 with TRBJ1-5; D perhaps matches TRBD1 (6 bases). V was trimmed by 5 bases and J by 9 bases, leaving 14 bases between them. The CDR3 is 13 amino acids. Germline lookup yields CDR1 LNHDA and CDR2 SQIVND (reference sequence). CDR3 sequence (DNA): TGTGCCAGTAGTGAGGGGGGCGCTTGGCCCCAGCATTTT. This gives the protein CASSEGGAWPQHF.

Remarks on this clone: At the DNA level, this CDR3 is encoded by other sequences in the same sample as well. The chain employs TRBV19 and TRBJ2-3; 7 bases fit TRBD2. The CDR3 covers 15 residues. The J segment lost 0 bases and the V segment lost 1 base, leaving 1 base of the junction unmatched. Germline CDR1 LNHDA, CDR2 SQIVND (reference sequence). The CDR3 sequence is CASSIASGSTDTQYF. The CDR3 DNA sequence: TGTGCCAGTAGTATAGCTAGCGGAAGCACAGATACGCAGTATTTT.

This clone was seen a single time. The chain couples TRBV4-2 to TRBJ2-3; 8 bases align to TRBD2. Germline CDR1 and CDR2: LGHNA and YNFKEQ. The CDR3 totals 16 residues. Trimming took 0 bases from V and 6 from J; bases not matched to a gene: 8. The CDR3 reads CASSQEGAGVPDTQYF. CDR3 nucleotide sequence: TGTGCCAGCAGCCAAGAGGGAGCGGGAGTCCCCGATACGCAGTATTTT.

The chain recombines TRBV27 with TRBJ2-2; weak D call: TRBD1 (5 bases). Germline CDR1 reads MNHEY; CDR2 reads SMNVEV (reference sequence). The CDR3 is 14 residues long. Trimming pared 9 bases from V and 6 bases from J, leaving 17 bases between. The CDR3 region is CASTGYRAAGELFF. In DNA, the CDR3 is TGTGCCAGTACAGGTTATAGGGCTGCCGGGGAGCTGTTTTTT.

The chain carries TRBV6-1 and TRBJ1-2; TRBD1 aligns across 9 bases. In germline, CDR1 is MNHNS, CDR2 SASEGT. This CDR3 is 14 amino acids long. V dropped 7 bases and J dropped 6; count of bases not matched to a gene: 9. In DNA form, the CDR3 reads TGTGCCAGCATCCCGAACCGGGACAGGGATGGCTACACCTTC. It translates to CASIPNRDRDGYTF.

The J gene is TRBJ2-5, the V gene TRBV28; 9 bases fit TRBD2. This CDR3 is 16 amino acids long. Trimming removed 8 bases from V and 4 bases from J; junction bases left unmatched: 14. Looked up from germline, CDR1 is MDHEN and CDR2 is SYDVKM. CDR3 amino acids: CASFPNGREGPETQYF. The CDR3 nucleotides are TGTGCCAGCTTTCCAAACGGGCGGGAGGGCCCAGAGACCCAGTACTTC.

The chain has TRBV9 and TRBJ2-1; 11 bases line up with TRBD1. CDR1 and CDR2 (germline): SGDLS, YYNGEE. The CDR3 is made up of 16 amino acids. J was trimmed by 3 bases and V by 3 bases; bases with no gene match: 5. CDR3 DNA sequence: TGTGCCAGCAGCGCTCCGGGACAGGGGGTCTACAATGAGCAGTTCTTC. Amino acid sequence: CASSAPGQGVYNEQFF.

This chain uses TRBV30 with TRBJ2-1; 9 positions match TRBD2. Losses at the gene ends were 2 bases for V and 9 bases for J; bases not matched to a gene: 5. The CDR3 totals 13 residues. Germline V gene sequence: CDR1 GTSNPN, CDR2 SVGIG (reference sequence). In nucleotides, the CDR3 is TGTGCCTGGAGTTCTAGCGGGGACTCTGAGCAGTTCTTC. Protein: CAWSSSGDSEQFF.